These 14 T cell receptor beta chains share one sample of origin, sequenced in a study of blood T cell repertoires in COVID-19. Method: immunoSEQ multiplex PCR; TCRdb's copy keeps in-frame clones and lacks some. In the table there are fewer than 350,000 clones, around 87% of which are singletons. The specimen sequenced was PBMCs or T cells enriched from blood (not recorded which). The receptors originated from a woman between 18 and 29 years old with acute COVID-19.

The chain has TRBV13 and TRBJ2-7, with TRBD2 matching over 7 bases. Losses at the gene ends were 4 bases for V and 4 bases for J; bases not matched to a gene: 4. The CDR3 extends over 13 amino acids. Germline-derived CDR1 and CDR2 are PRHDT and FYEKMQ (reference sequence). The CDR3 protein is CASSSRTRYEQYF. The DNA for the CDR3 is TGTGCCAGCAGCTCCCGGACTAGATACGAGCAGTACTTC. The variable domain in full, with the rest retrieved from reference TRBV13 and TRBJ2-7, is AAGVIQSPRHLIKEKRETATLKCYPIPRHDTVYWYQQGPGQDPQFLISFYEKMQSDKGSIPDRFSAQQFSDYHSELNMSSLELGDSALYFCASSSRTRYEQYFGPGTRLTVT.

The rearrangement uses TRBV27 and TRBJ2-1; 8 nucleotides line up with TRBD2. Trimming removed 4 bases from V and 7 bases from J; junction bases left unmatched: 3. Germline CDR1 reads MNHEY; CDR2 reads SMNVEV (reference sequence). The CDR3 covers 13 residues. In DNA form, the CDR3 reads TGTGCCAGCAGTTGGCGGGAGGTGAATGAGCAGTTCTTC. It specifies CASSWREVNEQFF.

The genes are TRBV19 and TRBJ1-5, with D hard to call. Trimming pared 6 bases from V and 1 base from J, leaving 10 bases between. The CDR3 is made up of 14 amino acids. CDR1 LNHDA and CDR2 SQIVND come from the germline V gene (reference sequence). The CDR3 bases are TGTGCCAGTAGACAGATTCGGAGCAATCAGCCCCAGCATTTT. Translating gives CASRQIRSNQPQHF.

V is TRBV25-1 and J is TRBJ2-6; the match to TRBD1 covers 10 bases. The V gene's germline CDR1 is MGHDK and CDR2 SYGVNS. The CDR3 consists of 17 residues. With V trimmed by 6 bases and J by 2 bases, 7 bases remained unmatched. The CDR3 loop reads CASSTPGQGPGANVLTF. In nucleotides, the CDR3 is TGTGCCAGCAGCACCCCGGGACAGGGGCCTGGGGCCAACGTCCTGACTTTC.

Remarks on this clone: Other nucleotide sequences from this sample produce the same CDR3. This chain connects TRBV5-1 to TRBJ2-1; 11 nucleotides align to TRBD2. Germline CDR1 SGHRS, CDR2 YFSETQ. Trimming cost V 1 base and J 4 bases; bases outside gene matches: 4. The CDR3 covers 16 residues. For the CDR3, the DNA is TGCGCCAGCAGCTTGACTAGCGGGAGTTCGTACAATGAGCAGTTCTTC. Translating gives CASSLTSGSSYNEQFF. Complete variable domain (other parts from reference TRBV5-1 and TRBJ2-1): KAGVTQTPRYLIKTRGQQVTLSCSPISGHRSVSWYQQTPGQGLQFLFEYFSETQRNKGNFPGRFSGRQFSNSRSEMNVSTLELGDSALYLCASSLTSGSSYNEQFFGPGTRLTVL.

The chain employs TRBV7-9 and TRBJ1-3; possibly TRBD1 for D (5 bases). The CDR3 runs 19 residues. The V and J ends lost 3 bases and 2 bases respectively, with 23 bases between them. Per the germline V gene, CDR1 is SEHNR and CDR2 is FQNEAQ (reference sequence). The CDR3 reads CASSFAGRGRTLTGNTIYF. CDR3 nucleotide sequence: TGTGCCAGCAGCTTCGCGGGCCGGGGGAGGACCCTTACTGGAAACACCATATATTTT.

The chain employs TRBV6-5 and TRBJ2-3; D not certain. Trimming took off 2 bases at V and 1 base at J, with 10 bases between the two ends. CDR1 is MNHEY, CDR2 SVGAGI, per germline. The CDR3 sequence is 15 residues long. The CDR3 DNA follows: TGTGCCAGCAGTTACATTGGGCGAGGCACAGATACGCAGTATTTT. Translating it yields CASSYIGRGTDTQYF.

The chain uses TRBV7-9 and TRBJ2-7, with 7 bases identical to TRBD1. This CDR3 is built from 15 residues. Trimming at V came to 4 bases and at J to 3 bases, leaving 9 bases not matched to a gene. Germline lookup yields CDR1 SEHNR and CDR2 FQNEAQ (reference sequence). The CDR3 region is CASSSLTGPLYEQYF. DNA for the CDR3: TGTGCCAGCAGCTCCCTGACAGGGCCCCTCTACGAGCAGTACTTC. The variable domain in full, with the rest retrieved from reference TRBV7-9 and TRBJ2-7, is DTGVSQNPRHKITKRGQNVTFRCDPISEHNRLYWYRQTLGQGPEFLTYFQNEAQLEKSRLLSDRFSAERPKGSFSTLEIQRTEQGDSAMYLCASSSLTGPLYEQYFGPGTRLTVT.

The chain carries TRBV4-3 and TRBJ1-2; no definite D call. Germline V gene data show CDR1 as LGHNA and CDR2 as YSLEER. This CDR3 spans 13 amino acids. V lost 5 bases, J lost 2 bases, and 9 bases lay in between. Here the CDR3 DNA reads TGCGCCAGCAGCAGCAGGATAAACTATGGCTACACCTTC. Its translation: CASSSRINYGYTF.

This sequence joins TRBV27 and TRBJ2-7; 11 bases are shared with TRBD1. The CDR3 totals 14 residues. With V trimmed by 4 bases and J by 2 bases, 1 base remained unmatched. Looked up from germline, CDR1 is MNHEY and CDR2 is SMNVEV (reference sequence). The CDR3 region is CASSWTGGAYEQYF. For the CDR3, the DNA is TGTGCCAGCAGTTGGACAGGGGGCGCCTACGAGCAGTACTTC.

The rearrangement joins TRBV4-3 to TRBJ2-3, with 9 bases lining up with TRBD1. The V segment lost 2 bases and the J segment 3 bases; nucleotides outside the gene matches: 6. The CDR3 runs to 16 residues. Per germline, CDR1 LGHNA and CDR2 YSLEER. CDR3 in amino acids: CASSQQKGQGTDTQYF. The CDR3 bases are TGCGCCAGCAGCCAACAAAAGGGACAGGGTACAGATACGCAGTATTTT.

V usage is TRBV4-3 and J usage is TRBJ1-1, with D unresolved. Germline CDR1 and CDR2: LGHNA and YSLEER. This CDR3 region has 15 residues. Trimming took off 1 base at V and 0 bases at J, with 9 bases between the two ends. The chain's CDR3 is CASSQGRALNTEAFF. For the CDR3, the DNA is TGCGCCAGCAGCCAAGGGCGGGCCCTGAACACTGAAGCTTTCTTT.

This clone occurred a few times. The chain recombines TRBV7-9 with TRBJ1-3, with 7 positions matching TRBD1. The J segment lost 1 base and the V segment lost 5 bases, leaving 14 bases of the junction unmatched. The germline gives CDR1 SEHNR, CDR2 FQNEAQ (reference sequence). This CDR3 spans 18 amino acids. The CDR3, as DNA: TGTGCCAGCAGCCCCCACTCCGGGACAGAGACATCTGGAAACACCATATATTTT. Its translation is CASSPHSGTETSGNTIYF. Supplemented by reference TRBV7-9 and TRBJ1-3, the full variable domain reads DTGVSQNPRHKITKRGQNVTFRCDPISEHNRLYWYRQTLGQGPEFLTYFQNEAQLEKSRLLSDRFSAERPKGSFSTLEIQRTEQGDSAMYLCASSPHSGTETSGNTIYFGEGSWLTVV.

The J gene is TRBJ1-1, the V gene TRBV10-3, with 9 bases identical to TRBD1. Germline CDR1 and CDR2: ENHRY and SYGVKD. V dropped 3 bases and J dropped 1; count of bases not matched to a gene: 9. The CDR3 has 17 residues. CDR3: CAISEGQGRFSNTEAFF. The CDR3 DNA follows: TGTGCCATCAGTGAAGGACAGGGGCGTTTTTCGAACACTGAAGCTTTCTTT.